This T cell receptor beta chain was retrieved from a study of blood T cell repertoires in COVID-19. CDR3 length: 16 amino acids. V gave up 3 bases and J gave up 2 bases; unmatched junction bases: 2. The V gene's germline CDR1 is SGHAT and CDR2 FQNNGV. Produced via immunoSEQ multiplex PCR; TCRdb's table is partial and in-frame only. The profile shows 360,000 or so clones, roughly 90% of them singletons. The sequencing input was peripheral blood. This clonotype was sampled from a woman aged 60-75 years with COVID-19, enrolled during active disease. The chain is built from TRBV11-2 and TRBJ1-6; 9 positions agree with TRBD1. The CDR3, as DNA: TGTGCCAGCAGCTTGGGACAGGGCACCTATAATTCACCCCTCCACTTT. Encoded protein: CASSLGQGTYNSPLHF.